A selection of T cell receptor beta chains follows, all from one sample in a study of blood T cell repertoires in COVID-19. Clones were read by immunoSEQ multiplex PCR, and TCRdb kept only the in-frame ones, dropping some. The repertoire includes tens of thousands of clones, around nine tenths of them detected once, and around 0.39% sits in the top ten. What was sequenced was peripheral blood. Every receptor here comes from a man between 45 and 60 years old with COVID-19, enrolled during active disease. Both conserved end residues are part of each CDR3. The D gene is left open where the match is weak. Expanded clones are given a class, and other clones once, few, many or no size at all.

j_call | v_call | d_call | clone_size | cdr3_length | cdr3_nt | cdr3_aa
TRBJ2-1 | TRBV21-1 | - | - | 19 | TGTGCCAGCAGCAATTCCACCAAAACAGGGGTTGCTGGGTACAATGAGCAGTTCTTC | CASSNSTKTGVAGYNEQFF
TRBJ1-1 | TRBV12-2 | - | - | 16 | TGTGCAAGTCGCTTAGGGAGGGGATTGATGAACACTGAAGCTTTCTTT | CASRLGRGLMNTEAFF
TRBJ2-5 | TRBV2 | TRBD2 | - | 15 | TGTGCCAGCAGGACCGGGACTAGCGGGGAGGGGACCCAGTACTTC | CASRTGTSGEGTQYF
TRBJ1-4 | TRBV6-5 | - | once | 13 | TGTGCCAGCCGAGCACAGATTAATGAAAAACTGTTTTTT | CASRAQINEKLFF
TRBJ2-2 | TRBV4-3 | TRBD2 | - | 17 | TGCGCCAGCAGCCAAGAACTAGCGGGAGGGCCGCGCGGGGAGCTGTTTTTT | CASSQELAGGPRGELFF
TRBJ2-7 | TRBV11-1 | - | - | 14 | TGTGCCAGCAGCCCCCGGTGGGGCCCCTACGAGCAGTACTTC | CASSPRWGPYEQYF
TRBJ2-1 | TRBV27 | - | - | 16 | TGTGCCAGCAGCCCCCCCCTGCGGCTGTCCTACAATGAGCAGTTCTTC | CASSPPLRLSYNEQFF
TRBJ1-3 | TRBV3-1/TRBV3-2 | TRBD1 | - | 15 | TGTGCCAGCAGCCACAACAGGGGGCATGGAAACACCATATATTTT | CASSHNRGHGNTIYF
TRBJ2-5 | TRBV7-9 | TRBD1 | once | 12 | TGTGCCAGCAGCAAGGGGGCTGGGACCCAGTACTTC | CASSKGAGTQYF
TRBJ1-1 | TRBV28 | - | - | 14 | TGTGCCAGCAGCCTGGGGGGGGGATGGACTGAAGCTTTCTTT | CASSLGGGWTEAFF
TRBJ2-1 | TRBV11-3 | - | - | 14 | TGTGCCAGCAGCTTAGTTTCGTCCACGGATGAGCAGTTCTTC | CASSLVSSTDEQFF
TRBJ1-3 | TRBV4-2 | - | - | 17 | TGTGCCAGCAGCCAACGGATTCAGGGAAGAGTCGGAAACACCATATATTTT | CASSQRIQGRVGNTIYF
TRBJ1-2 | TRBV19 | TRBD1 | few | 16 | TGTGCCAGTAGTCCCCCAGGGGAAGGGGGCGACTATGGCTACACCTTC | CASSPPGEGGDYGYTF
TRBJ2-2 | TRBV28 | TRBD2 | - | 17 | TGTGCCAGCAGTCCCCGAGGTAGCGGGAGATTTTCGGGGGAGCTGTTTTTT | CASSPRGSGRFSGELFF
TRBJ1-3 | TRBV7-9 | - | - | 14 | TGTGCCAGCAGCTTACTCACAGTAGGAAACACCATATATTTT | CASSLLTVGNTIYF
TRBJ2-5 | TRBV4-1 | - | once | 15 | TGCGCCAGCAGCCAAGATCGGACTGGGTTGGAGACCCAGTACTTC | CASSQDRTGLETQYF
TRBJ1-6 | TRBV6-5 | - | - | 13 | TGTGCCAGCAGAGTACAGGGTTCTGGACCCCTCCACTTT | CASRVQGSGPLHF
TRBJ2-1 | TRBV12-5 | TRBD1 | once | 13 | TGTGCTAGTGGGACAGGGAAATACAATGAGCAGTTCTTC | CASGTGKYNEQFF